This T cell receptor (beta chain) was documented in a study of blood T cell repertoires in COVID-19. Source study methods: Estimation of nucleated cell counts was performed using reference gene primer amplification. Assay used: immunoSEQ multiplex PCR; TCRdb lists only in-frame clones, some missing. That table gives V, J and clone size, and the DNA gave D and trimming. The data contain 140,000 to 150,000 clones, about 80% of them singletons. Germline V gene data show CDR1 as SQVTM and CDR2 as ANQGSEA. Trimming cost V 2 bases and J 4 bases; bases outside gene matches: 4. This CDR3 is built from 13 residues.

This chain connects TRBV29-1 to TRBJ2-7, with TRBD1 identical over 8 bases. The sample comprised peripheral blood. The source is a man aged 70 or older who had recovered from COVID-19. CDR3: CSVELNRGYEQYF. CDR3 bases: TGCAGCGTTGAATTGAACAGGGGGTACGAGCAGTACTTC.